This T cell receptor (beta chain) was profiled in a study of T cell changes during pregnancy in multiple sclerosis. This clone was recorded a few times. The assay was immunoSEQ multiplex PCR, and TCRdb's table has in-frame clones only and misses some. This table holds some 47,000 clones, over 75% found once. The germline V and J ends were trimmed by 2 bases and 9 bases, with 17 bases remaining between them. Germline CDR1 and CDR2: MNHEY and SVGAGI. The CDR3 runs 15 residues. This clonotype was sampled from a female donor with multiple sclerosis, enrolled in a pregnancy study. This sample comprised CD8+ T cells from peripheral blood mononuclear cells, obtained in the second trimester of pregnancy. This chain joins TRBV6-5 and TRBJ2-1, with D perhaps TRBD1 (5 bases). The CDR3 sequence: CASSYTNTARGEQFF. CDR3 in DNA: TGTGCCAGCAGTTACACAAACACTGCAAGGGGTGAGCAGTTCTTC.